This is a list of T cell receptor beta chains from one sample in a study of HIV-infected patients and healthy controls. From the 5' RACE reads, TCRdb called clonotypes with MiXCR, one entry per CDR3 protein. The table lists 15,000 to 20,000 distinct CDR3 sequences, more than 8% of them singletons. The sequenced sample consisted of blood. These receptors all come from an adult in good health. The CDR3 runs from the conserved cysteine through the conserved F or W. Each record gives: D gene, J gene, clone size, V gene, CDR3 DNA, CDR3 protein. The D gene is left open where the match is weak. The listing skips clone size in some rows; elsewhere it reads once, few, many or a size class.

-,TRBJ2-3,-,TRBV7-9,TGTGCCAGCAGCTTATCTTCAGATACGCAGTATTTT,CASSLSSDTQYF
-,TRBJ2-4,-,TRBV7-2,TGTGCCAGCAGCCCCCATACAAACATTCAGTACTTC,CASSPHTNIQYF
-,TRBJ2-3,many,TRBV10-3,TGTGCCATCAGCCGGACAGGCACAGATACGCAGTATTTT,CAISRTGTDTQYF
TRBD1,TRBJ2-5,many,TRBV5-1,TGCGCCAGCAGCTTGGGTCCGGGACAGACGGAGACCCAGTACTTC,CASSLGPGQTETQYF
-,TRBJ2-6,-,TRBV20-1,TGCAGTGCTAGTTCCCCCTACTCTGGGGCCAACGTCCTGACTTTC,CSASSPYSGANVLTF
-,TRBJ2-5,many,TRBV5-1,TGCGCCAGCAGCCCCGTCGACAGACAAGAGACCCAGTACTTC,CASSPVDRQETQYF
-,TRBJ1-1,many,TRBV12-3/TRBV12-4,TGTGCCAGCAGTGGCCACCTTGTGAACACTGAAGCTTTCTTT,CASSGHLVNTEAFF
-,TRBJ2-3,many,TRBV27,TGTGCCAGCAGTGCCCTAAGGACAGATACGCAGTATTTT,CASSALRTDTQYF
-,TRBJ1-1,medium-sized,TRBV7-2,TGTGCCAGCAGCCACCCGGGCATCAGGGGCCGCCGGGGCACTGAAGCTTTCTTT,CASSHPGIRGRRGTEAFF
-,TRBJ2-7,-,TRBV7-2,TGTGCCAGCAGCTTAGCCGGGGCGATCTACGAGCAGTACTTC,CASSLAGAIYEQYF
-,TRBJ1-2,many,TRBV5-4,TGTGCCAGCAGCTTAACAGGTGTTGACTATGGCTACACCTTC,CASSLTGVDYGYTF
-,TRBJ1-5,many,TRBV12-3/TRBV12-4,TGTGCCAGCAGCCGCCTTAGTGGTGGCCATCAGCCCCAGCATTTT,CASSRLSGGHQPQHF
-,TRBJ2-4,many,TRBV28,TGTGCCAGCAGTCCACCATCGCTGGGCCTAGCCAAAAACATTCAGTACTTC,CASSPPSLGLAKNIQYF
-,TRBJ1-2,many,TRBV12-3/TRBV12-4,TGTGCCAGCAGTTTTAGGAAAAGGGGAGGCTACACCTTC,CASSFRKRGGYTF
-,TRBJ2-4,many,TRBV14,TGTGCCAGCAGCCAAGTGGGGGCGGCCAAAAACATTCAGTACTTC,CASSQVGAAKNIQYF
TRBD1,TRBJ1-1,many,TRBV6-5,TGTGCCAGCAGGCTACAGGGGTTGAACACTGAAGCTTTCTTT,CASRLQGLNTEAFF
TRBD1,TRBJ1-5,many,TRBV12-3/TRBV12-4,TGTGCCAGCACCGCCCCCGAGACAGGGGCTAACAATCAGCCCCAGCATTTT,CASTAPETGANNQPQHF
TRBD2,TRBJ2-2,medium-sized,TRBV3-1,TGTGCCAGCAGCCCCGGACTAGCGAACACCGGGGAGCTGTTTTTT,CASSPGLANTGELFF
-,TRBJ1-2,medium-sized,TRBV13,TGTGCCAGCAGCTCAAGGACAAGTTATGGCTACACCTTC,CASSSRTSYGYTF
TRBD1,TRBJ2-7,medium-sized,TRBV28,TGTGCCAGCAGGTTTGGGGACAGGGGCTACGAGCAGTACTTC,CASRFGDRGYEQYF
-,TRBJ2-3,many,TRBV7-2,TGTGCCAGCAGCACTGGGAATAGTGGGGGCACAGATACGCAGTATTTT,CASSTGNSGGTDTQYF
TRBD2,TRBJ2-3,medium-sized,TRBV12-3/TRBV12-4,TGTGCCAGCAGTTCTACGTTGGCGGGAGTTACCACAGATACGCAGTATTTT,CASSSTLAGVTTDTQYF
-,TRBJ2-6,many,TRBV7-9,TGTGCCAGCGGTGGTTGGTACTCAACGTTCAACGACTCTGGGGCCAACGTCCTGACTTTC,CASGGWYSTFNDSGANVLTF
TRBD1,TRBJ1-5,medium-sized,TRBV6-2/TRBV6-3,TGTGCCAGCAGCCGAAACAGGGGGTTTGATCAGCCCCAGCATTTT,CASSRNRGFDQPQHF
-,TRBJ2-2,many,TRBV5-1,TGCGCCAGCAGCTTGGTAGACACCGGGGAGCTGTTTTTT,CASSLVDTGELFF
-,TRBJ1-5,many,TRBV6-2/TRBV6-3,TGTGCCAGCAGTTACCAAGGGACTCTTAGCAATCAGCCCCAGCATTTT,CASSYQGTLSNQPQHF
-,TRBJ2-3,medium-sized,TRBV5-1,TGCGCCAGCAGCATATCCCGCACAGATACGCAGTATTTT,CASSISRTDTQYF
TRBD1,TRBJ1-6,-,TRBV4-3,TGCGCCAGCAGCCAAGATCTAGTAGGGACAGCTTTGTCACCCCTCCACTTT,CASSQDLVGTALSPLHF
-,TRBJ2-5,many,TRBV6-5,TGTGCCAGCAGTTACTCGTCGGGGGAATGGGAGACCCAGTACTTC,CASSYSSGEWETQYF
TRBD2,TRBJ2-1,medium-sized,TRBV4-3,TGCGCCAGCAGCCAGGGGACTAGCGACTACAATGAGCAGTTCTTC,CASSQGTSDYNEQFF
-,TRBJ1-2,many,TRBV6-4,TGTGCCAGCAGTGACGGACCCCAAAGCTATGGCTACACCTTC,CASSDGPQSYGYTF
-,TRBJ1-2,medium-sized,TRBV6-2/TRBV6-3,TGTGCCAGCAGTTCAACCCCCGACGGAGGGAGTGGCTACACCTTC,CASSSTPDGGSGYTF
-,TRBJ1-2,many,TRBV12-3/TRBV12-4,TGTGCCAGCAGCCAAAGGGATTGGGGCGATGGCTACACCTTC,CASSQRDWGDGYTF
-,TRBJ2-7,many,TRBV24-1,TGTGCCACCAGTGAACAGGGGAGGGAGCAGTACTTC,CATSEQGREQYF
-,TRBJ2-7,-,TRBV7-2,TGTGCCAGCAGCTTGGAGGAGCGCTACGAGCAGTACTTC,CASSLEERYEQYF
-,TRBJ1-4,-,TRBV2,TGTGCCAGCAGTGACAGGGTTTCTAATGAAAAACTGTTTTTT,CASSDRVSNEKLFF
-,TRBJ2-3,many,TRBV28,TGTGCCAGCAGTCCCACCTTCGTGGGAAGCACAGATACGCAGTATTTT,CASSPTFVGSTDTQYF
-,TRBJ2-6,medium-sized,TRBV4-3,TGCGCCAGCAGCTATCGGGACTCTGGCTCTGGGGCCAACGTCCTGACTTTC,CASSYRDSGSGANVLTF
-,TRBJ2-2,-,TRBV7-9,TGTGCCAGCACCCCCCGGGGGACGAACACCGGGGAGCTGTTTTTT,CASTPRGTNTGELFF
-,TRBJ2-3,many,TRBV29-1,TGCAGCGTTGAAGTTCGGCAACCCGGAGATACGCAGTATTTT,CSVEVRQPGDTQYF
-,TRBJ2-1,few,TRBV12-3/TRBV12-4,TGTGCCAGCAGCCACCGCAGGCGGACCTCCAATGAGCAGTTCTTC,CASSHRRRTSNEQFF
TRBD1,TRBJ1-4,many,TRBV7-9,TGTGCCAGCAGCTTAGCCCTGACAGGGGGCCGAGAAAAACTGTTTTTT,CASSLALTGGREKLFF
-,TRBJ1-4,-,TRBV27,TGTGCCAGCAGTTTCCGGGGGAGTCGAGAAAAACTGTTTTTT,CASSFRGSREKLFF
-,TRBJ2-5,many,TRBV3-1,TGTGCCAGCAGCCAAGTGCCTAGTGAGGAGACCCAGTACTTC,CASSQVPSEETQYF
-,TRBJ2-5,many,TRBV12-3/TRBV12-4,TGTGCCAGCAGTGGACTGGACTTGGAGACCCAGTACTTC,CASSGLDLETQYF
-,TRBJ1-5,medium-sized,TRBV7-9,TGTGCCAGCAGCTTAGGGCAGGGCGGTCAGCCCCAGCATTTT,CASSLGQGGQPQHF
TRBD2,TRBJ2-7,many,TRBV28,TGTGCCAGCAGTTTGGGAGGGGCCCGCAGTTACGAGCAGTACTTC,CASSLGGARSYEQYF
-,TRBJ2-1,medium-sized,TRBV7-6,TGTGCCAGCAGTTCCTCCGGGACCGCCCGAGGAGGGCAGTTCTTC,CASSSSGTARGGQFF
-,TRBJ2-2,many,TRBV12-3/TRBV12-4,TGTGCCAGCAGTTTTGGGACCGGGGAGCTGTTTTTT,CASSFGTGELFF
-,TRBJ2-3,many,TRBV28,TGTGCCAGCCCCCCCGCGCTGGGGCCCACAGATACGCAGTATTTT,CASPPALGPTDTQYF
TRBD2,TRBJ2-1,many,TRBV5-1,TGCGCCAGCAGCTTGCTTCCGGGGGGTGGCTACAATGAGCAGTTCTTC,CASSLLPGGGYNEQFF
-,TRBJ1-2,-,TRBV2,TGTGCCAGCAGTGAACAAAGGGGGATTTATGGCTACACCTTC,CASSEQRGIYGYTF
TRBD2,TRBJ2-3,many,TRBV7-2,TGTGCCAGCAGCTCAAATAGCGGGCTGAGCACAGATACGCAGTATTTT,CASSSNSGLSTDTQYF
-,TRBJ2-1,few,TRBV6-2/TRBV6-3,TGTGCCAGCAGATCCTTAGATATGCGCGATGAGCAGTTCTTC,CASRSLDMRDEQFF
-,TRBJ2-3,medium-sized,TRBV24-1,TGTGCCACCAGTGATTTGAGGGGTGACACAGATACGCAGTATTTT,CATSDLRGDTDTQYF